The rows below give T cell receptor beta chains drawn from one sample of a study of blood T cells in healthy people across ages. One entry per CDR3 protein, called by TCRdb with MiXCR from the 5' RACE reads. The sample records 910,000 or so distinct CDR3 sequences, approximately 50% being singletons. The sequencing input was blood. All receptors come from a woman aged 55-75 years in good health. The CDR3 runs from the conserved cysteine through the conserved F or W. Fields, in order: D gene, clone size, V gene, J gene, CDR3 DNA, CDR3 protein. D genes are given only for firm matches. Size is stated for part of the rows, as once, few or many counts, or as a class when the clone is expanded.

TRBD2	NA	TRBV29-1	TRBJ2-1	TGCAGCGTTGGGGGTCTTGAAGCGGGAGGGCGACACAATGAGCAGTTCTTC	CSVGGLEAGGRHNEQFF
TRBD1	NA	TRBV12-3/TRBV12-4	TRBJ2-2	TGTGCCAGCAGACGACAGGGGACGAACACCGGGGAGCTGTTTTTT	CASRRQGTNTGELFF
NA	NA	TRBV5-1	TRBJ2-1	TGCGCCAGCAGCTCGGCGGGGGCCGAACAGAGGGGGAGAAATGAGCAGTTCTTC	CASSSAGAEQRGRNEQFF
NA	NA	TRBV21-1	TRBJ1-1	TGTGCCAGCAGCAAAGGGCACAGGGGGCGCACTGAAGCTTTCTTT	CASSKGHRGRTEAFF
NA	few	TRBV3-1	TRBJ2-3	TGTGCCAGCAGCCCAATTCCATCACGTGGTACGCAGTATTTT	CASSPIPSRGTQYF
NA	few	TRBV12-3/TRBV12-4	TRBJ2-4	TGTGCCAGCAGCCAGACTATGAACATTCAGTACTTC	CASSQTMNIQYF
TRBD2	NA	TRBV28	TRBJ2-7	TGTGCCAGCAGTTTCCCAGGGACTAGCGGGAGAGCCGAGCAGTACTTC	CASSFPGTSGRAEQYF
NA	NA	TRBV5-1	TRBJ2-1	TGCGCCAGCAGTGTGGACAGTGCCTACAATGAGCAGTTCTTC	CASSVDSAYNEQFF
NA	NA	TRBV6-1	TRBJ2-7	TGTGCCAGCAGTGGGAGGGGGAACCCTTCCTACGAGCAGTACTTC	CASSGRGNPSYEQYF
NA	NA	TRBV2	TRBJ2-5	TGTGCCAGCACAAAGGGGTTTGGGAAAGAGACCCAGTACTTC	CASTKGFGKETQYF
TRBD2	NA	TRBV4-3	TRBJ2-1	TGCGCCAGCAGCCAAGATCAGTGGCTAGCGGCTTACAATGAGCAGTTCTTC	CASSQDQWLAAYNEQFF
NA	NA	TRBV4-3	TRBJ2-4	TGCGCCAGCAGCCAAGGGATTCTTGGGGGAAACATTCAGTACTTC	CASSQGILGGNIQYF
TRBD2	once	TRBV20-1	TRBJ2-5	TGCAGTGCGGGACTAGGACGTGAGACCCAGTACTTC	CSAGLGRETQYF
NA	few	TRBV20-1	TRBJ2-7	TGCAGTGCTAGATCGGGCGGCAGGAGTTACGAGCAGTACTTC	CSARSGGRSYEQYF
NA	few	TRBV7-2	TRBJ2-7	TGTGCCAGCAGCCCCACGGGGTCTTTGCGGAACAATTACGAGCAGTACTTC	CASSPTGSLRNNYEQYF
NA	NA	TRBV5-1	TRBJ2-7	TGCGCCAGCAGCCCCCCTACCATCTACGAGCAGTACTTC	CASSPPTIYEQYF
NA	NA	TRBV5-1	TRBJ2-3	TGCGCCAGCACCCGTCTTGAGAGCACAGATACGCAGTATTTT	CASTRLESTDTQYF
NA	once	TRBV2	TRBJ1-2	TGTGCCAGCCTCGACGGGGGAAACTATGGCTACATCTTC	CASLDGGNYGYIF
NA	NA	TRBV7-2	TRBJ2-1	TGTGCCAGCAGCCCTGCCCTTAGCGGTTACAATGAGCAGTTCTTC	CASSPALSGYNEQFF
NA	NA	TRBV20-1	TRBJ2-5	TGCAGTGCTAGGATACCCCCTCACAGTTCAGAGACCCAGTACTTC	CSARIPPHSSETQYF
NA	few	TRBV27	TRBJ2-6	TGTGCCAGCAGTTTACTGGTGGACTCTGGGGCCAACGTCCTGACTTTC	CASSLLVDSGANVLTF
TRBD1	NA	TRBV15	TRBJ2-3	TGTGCCACCAGCAGAGACTGGACAGGGAGCACAGATACGCAGTATTTT	CATSRDWTGSTDTQYF
NA	NA	TRBV7-2	TRBJ2-7	TGTGCCAGCAGCTTAAAGGACAGCCTTACCTACGAGCAGTACTTC	CASSLKDSLTYEQYF
NA	once	TRBV29-1	TRBJ1-2	TGCAGCGCCTCAATGGGGGGTAACTATGGCTACACCTTC	CSASMGGNYGYTF
TRBD2	few	TRBV20-1	TRBJ2-7	TGCAGTGCTAGAGGTGCCAGCGGGAGGTACGAGCAGTACTTC	CSARGASGRYEQYF
TRBD2	once	TRBV7-2	TRBJ2-5	TGTGCCAGCAGCTTAAAACTAGCGGGAACCCAAGAGACCCAGTACTTC	CASSLKLAGTQETQYF
TRBD2	once	TRBV4-1	TRBJ2-1	TGCGCCAGCAGCCAACGACTAAGCGGGAGTTCAACCCATGAGCAGTTCTTC	CASSQRLSGSSTHEQFF
NA	NA	TRBV28	TRBJ2-3	TGTGCCAGCAGTCCTGCGGTAGGCGAGAGCACAGATGCGCAGTATTTT	CASSPAVGESTDAQYF
NA	NA	TRBV19	TRBJ1-1	TGTGCCAGTAGTATTACGGTCCTGAGCTGGGCTTTCTTT	CASSITVLSWAFF
NA	NA	TRBV21-1	TRBJ2-3	TGTGCCAGCAGCAAAGGGGATGTAGGGGGGGCAACGGATACGCAGTATTTT	CASSKGDVGGATDTQYF
TRBD2	NA	TRBV15	TRBJ2-1	TGTGCCACCAGCAGAGTTACCGGGACTAGCGGGAGAGGCAATGAGCAGTTCTTC	CATSRVTGTSGRGNEQFF
NA	NA	TRBV7-2	TRBJ1-5	TGTGCCAGCAGCTTACATGAGAATCTCAATCAGCCCCAGCATTTT	CASSLHENLNQPQHF
NA	NA	TRBV12-3/TRBV12-4	TRBJ1-1	TGTGCCAGCAGTTTGGGACTAGGTGTTTTCTTT	CASSLGLGVFF
NA	once	TRBV30	TRBJ2-3	TGTGCCTGGAGTCAGGCAGGAACTACAGATACGCAGTATTTT	CAWSQAGTTDTQYF
TRBD1	NA	TRBV2	TRBJ2-5	TGTGCCAGCAGCGAGACAGGGGGTTTCATGGAGACCCTGTACTTC	CASSETGGFMETLYF
TRBD2	NA	TRBV20-1	TRBJ2-1	TGCAGTGCTAAGCCGGGACTAGCGAACAATGAGCAGTTCTTC	CSAKPGLANNEQFF
NA	few	TRBV12-3/TRBV12-4	TRBJ2-5	TGTGCCAGCAGCTCCAGACAGCAAGAGACCCAGTACTTC	CASSSRQQETQYF
NA	NA	TRBV6-1	TRBJ2-2	TGTGCCAGCACCCTGGGAGCGGGTGCTACCGGGGAGCTGTTTTTT	CASTLGAGATGELFF
NA	NA	TRBV11-3	TRBJ2-2	TGTGCCAGCAGCCCTGGTCCAGGGAAGGCGACGAACACCGGGGAGCTGTTTTTT	CASSPGPGKATNTGELFF
TRBD1	NA	TRBV6-2/TRBV6-3	TRBJ1-2	TGTGCCAGCAGAGAACAGGGGACCTATGGCTACACCTTC	CASREQGTYGYTF
NA	few	TRBV14	TRBJ2-1	TGTGCCAGCAGCCAAGGGTTAAGTGATGACCTCTCCTACAATGAGCAGTTCTTC	CASSQGLSDDLSYNEQFF
NA	NA	TRBV5-6	TRBJ2-1	TGTGCCAGCAGTTTTAACAATGAGCAGTTCTTC	CASSFNNEQFF
TRBD1	NA	TRBV29-1	TRBJ2-7	TGCAGCGTTGAAATGAAAAGAATCGGACAGGCAACCTACGAGCAGTACTTC	CSVEMKRIGQATYEQYF
NA	NA	TRBV7-2	TRBJ2-6	TGTGCCAGCAGCCCTAGACTGGGGGCTGGGGCCAACGTCCTGACTTTC	CASSPRLGAGANVLTF
TRBD1	NA	TRBV29-1	TRBJ2-3	TGCAGCGTTGACGCCGGACAGGGAGATACGCAGTATTTT	CSVDAGQGDTQYF
TRBD1	NA	TRBV29-1	TRBJ1-2	TGCAGCGCTGAAGAACAGGGGGCCGGGGTTTATGGCTACACCTTC	CSAEEQGAGVYGYTF
NA	NA	TRBV30	TRBJ2-7	TGTGCCTGGAGTGCCGACCTTCTCCACGGGCAGTACTTC	CAWSADLLHGQYF
NA	NA	TRBV3-1	TRBJ2-7	TGTGCCAGCAGCCAATCGACGGGACAAACCTACGAGCAGTACTTC	CASSQSTGQTYEQYF
TRBD1	NA	TRBV6-2/TRBV6-3	TRBJ2-1	TGTGCCAGCAGCGATCCGGGACAGCTGGGTTCCTATGAGCAGTTCTTC	CASSDPGQLGSYEQFF
NA	NA	TRBV20-1	TRBJ2-5	TGCAGTGCTAGGACTCCCCCCGCGACCCAGTACTTC	CSARTPPATQYF
NA	few	TRBV7-9	TRBJ1-2	TGTGCCAGCAGCTTGGGGGGCGACTATGGCTACACCTTC	CASSLGGDYGYTF
TRBD2	NA	TRBV10-1	TRBJ2-5	TGCGCCAGCAGTGAGTTTCCTGGACTAGCCCCACAAGAGACCCAGTACTTC	CASSEFPGLAPQETQYF